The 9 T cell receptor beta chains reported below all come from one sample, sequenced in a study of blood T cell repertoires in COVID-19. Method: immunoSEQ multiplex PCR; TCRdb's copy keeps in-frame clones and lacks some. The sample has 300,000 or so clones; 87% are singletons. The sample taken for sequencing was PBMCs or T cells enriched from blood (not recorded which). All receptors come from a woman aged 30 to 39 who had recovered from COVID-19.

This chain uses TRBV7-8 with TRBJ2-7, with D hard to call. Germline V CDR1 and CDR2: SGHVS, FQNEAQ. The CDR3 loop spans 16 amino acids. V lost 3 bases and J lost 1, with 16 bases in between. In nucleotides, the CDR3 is TGTGCCAGCAGCTTTGTAACCCGTGTCGGGTCCTACGAGCAGTACTTC. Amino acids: CASSFVTRVGSYEQYF.

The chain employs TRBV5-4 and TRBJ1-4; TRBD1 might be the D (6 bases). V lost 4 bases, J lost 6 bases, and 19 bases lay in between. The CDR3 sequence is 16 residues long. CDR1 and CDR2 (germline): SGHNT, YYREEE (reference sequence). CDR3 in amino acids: CASSPRGGGADEKLFF. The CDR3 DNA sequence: TGTGCCAGCAGCCCCCGTGGGGGGGGCGCCGATGAAAAACTGTTTTTT.

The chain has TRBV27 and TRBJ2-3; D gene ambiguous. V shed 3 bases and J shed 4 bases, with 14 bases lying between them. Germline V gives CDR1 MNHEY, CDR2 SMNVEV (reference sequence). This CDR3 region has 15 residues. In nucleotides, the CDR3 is TGTGCCAGCAGTTTGCGAGTCCAAGCTGCAGATACGCAGTATTTT. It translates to CASSLRVQAADTQYF.

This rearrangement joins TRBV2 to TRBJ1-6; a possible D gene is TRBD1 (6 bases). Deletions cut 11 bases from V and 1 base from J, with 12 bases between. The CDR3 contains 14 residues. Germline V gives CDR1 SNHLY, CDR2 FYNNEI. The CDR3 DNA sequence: TGTGCCGTGAACAGGGAGTCCTATAATTCACCCCTCCACTTT. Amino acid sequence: CAVNRESYNSPLHF.

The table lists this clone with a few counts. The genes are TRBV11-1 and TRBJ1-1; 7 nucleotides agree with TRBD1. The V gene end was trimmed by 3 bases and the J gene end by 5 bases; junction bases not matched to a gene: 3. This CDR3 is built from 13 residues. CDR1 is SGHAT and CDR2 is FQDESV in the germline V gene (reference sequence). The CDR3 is CASSLTGLTEAFF. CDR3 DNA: TGTGCCAGCAGCTTGACAGGGTTGACTGAAGCTTTCTTT.

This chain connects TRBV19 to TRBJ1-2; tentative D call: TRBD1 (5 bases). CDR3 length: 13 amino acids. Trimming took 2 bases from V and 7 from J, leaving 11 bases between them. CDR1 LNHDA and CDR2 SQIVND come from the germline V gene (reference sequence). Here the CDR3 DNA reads TGTGCCAGTAGTATAAGAAGGGGCGGTGGCTACACCTTC. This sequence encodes CASSIRRGGGYTF.

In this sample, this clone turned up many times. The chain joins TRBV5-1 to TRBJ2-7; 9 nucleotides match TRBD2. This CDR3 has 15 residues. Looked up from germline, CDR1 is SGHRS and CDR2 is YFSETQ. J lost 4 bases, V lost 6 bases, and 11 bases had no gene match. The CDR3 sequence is CASTRASGEGYEQYF. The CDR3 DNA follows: TGCGCCAGCACGAGGGCTAGCGGGGAGGGTTACGAGCAGTACTTC.

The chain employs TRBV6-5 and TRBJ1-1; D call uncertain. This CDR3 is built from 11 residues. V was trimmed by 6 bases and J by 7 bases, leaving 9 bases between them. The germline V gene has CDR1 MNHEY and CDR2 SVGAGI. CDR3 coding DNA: TGTGCCAGCAGACGCGCCGGTGAAGCTTTCTTT. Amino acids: CASRRAGEAFF.

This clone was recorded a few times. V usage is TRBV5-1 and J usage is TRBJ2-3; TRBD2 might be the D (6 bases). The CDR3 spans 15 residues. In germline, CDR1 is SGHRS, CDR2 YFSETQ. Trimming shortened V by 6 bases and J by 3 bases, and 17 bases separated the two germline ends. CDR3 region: CASKKRGTQTDTQYF. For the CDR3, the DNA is TGCGCCAGCAAAAAACGGGGGACTCAGACAGATACGCAGTATTTT.